This TCR beta chain comes out of a study of CD8 T cells in Susac syndrome. RNA in amounts of roughly 0.5 to 1 ug was reverse transcribed with random hexamers. Each CDR3 protein is one row after TCRdb ran MiXCR on the immunoSEQ multiplex PCR reads. The sample shows about 200,000 distinct CDR3 sequences, 80% to 95% of them seen only once. CD8+ and CD4+ blood T cells underwent TCR beta sequencing. The multiple sclerosis controls were treatment-naive patients affected by stable or active relapsing-remitting disease. The authors negatively isolated CD8+ and CD4+ T cells and FACS-enriched TEMRA cells. Germline V gene lookup returns CDR1 MNHEY and CDR2 SMNVEV (reference sequence). The CDR3 has 14 residues. V lost 5 bases, J lost 5 bases, and 12 bases lay in between.

The V call is TRBV27, the J call TRBJ1-4; possible D gene TRBD1, 6 bases. What was sequenced was CD8+ T cells from PBMCs. This TCR was recovered from a human donor with multiple sclerosis. This chain's CDR3 is CASSPGDRNEKLFF. The CDR3 nucleotides are TGTGCCAGCAGTCCCGGTGACAGGAATGAAAAACTGTTTTTT.